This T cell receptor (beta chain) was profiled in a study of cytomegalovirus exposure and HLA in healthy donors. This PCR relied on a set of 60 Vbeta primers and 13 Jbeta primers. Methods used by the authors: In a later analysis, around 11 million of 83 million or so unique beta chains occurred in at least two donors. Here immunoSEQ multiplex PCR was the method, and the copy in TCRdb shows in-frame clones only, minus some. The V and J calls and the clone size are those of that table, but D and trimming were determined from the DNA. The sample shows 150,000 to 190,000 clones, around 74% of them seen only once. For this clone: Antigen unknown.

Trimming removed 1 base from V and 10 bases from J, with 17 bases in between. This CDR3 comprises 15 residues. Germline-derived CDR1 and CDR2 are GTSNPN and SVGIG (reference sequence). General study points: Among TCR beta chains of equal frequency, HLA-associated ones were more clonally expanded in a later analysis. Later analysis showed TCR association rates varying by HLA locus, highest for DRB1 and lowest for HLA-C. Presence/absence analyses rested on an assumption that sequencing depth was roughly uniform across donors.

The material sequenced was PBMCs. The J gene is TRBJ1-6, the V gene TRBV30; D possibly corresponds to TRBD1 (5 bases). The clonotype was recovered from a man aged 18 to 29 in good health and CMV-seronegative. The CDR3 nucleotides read TGTGCCTGGAGTGCCCTTAGATCAGGGAACTCACCCCTCCACTTT. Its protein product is CAWSALRSGNSPLHF.